This note documents a single T cell receptor beta chain sequence. This specimen belongs to a study of blood T cell repertoires in COVID-19. About the research overall: The United States, Italy and Spain supplied acute and convalescent COVID-19 samples. The analysed material was cDNA or gDNA that came from T cells, B-cell-depleted T cells, or PBMCs.

The CDR3 length is 15 residues. V shed 10 bases, J shed 7 bases, and the junction held 10 bases outside the gene matches. CDR1 and CDR2 from the germline V gene are MNHEY and SVGAGI. Methods used by the authors: The authors estimated nucleated cell counts from reference gene primer amplification. This table comes from immunoSEQ multiplex PCR, and its TCRdb copy is limited to in-frame clones, with some not included. From that table come the V and J calls and clone size; the DNA was used to work out D and trimming. The sample carries some 160,000 clones, 89% recorded once. J is TRBJ1-6 and V is TRBV6-5; 10 bases are shared with TRBD1. The sample comprised peripheral blood. This clonotype was sampled from a man between 60 and 75 years old with acute or convalescent COVID-19. The CDR3 is CATDSTGGENSPLHF. The CDR3 coding sequence is TGTGCCACCGACTCGACAGGGGGCGAAAATTCACCCCTCCACTTT.